The clone carrying this TCR beta chain turned up a few times. Time point specified: after neoadjuvant nivolumab, at surgical resection. Measured with immunoSEQ multiplex PCR; TCRdb has only the in-frame clones, and not every one. The table has some 15,000 clones, 71% seen once. This specimen comes from a study of neoadjuvant anti-PD-1 for oral cavity cancer. Here the sequenced sample was PBMCs, taken after nivolumab (anti-PD-1) treatment. The TCR sequence derives from a person between 35 and 79 years old with oral cavity squamous cell carcinoma.

The CDR3 sequence: CASSLGLSNQPQHF. In nucleotides, the CDR3 is TGTGCCAGCAGTTTGGGGTTGAGCAATCAGCCCCAGCATTTT. The chain carries TRBV28 and TRBJ1-5; no definite D call. The V end lost 3 bases, the J end lost 1 base, and 7 bases lay between the germline ends. The CDR3 totals 14 residues. Germline V gene data show CDR1 as MDHEN and CDR2 as SYDVKM.